Included here is one T cell receptor (beta chain) sequence, with context. This sample was included in a study of control samples from healthy donors and cancer patients. Clones were sequenced by immunoSEQ multiplex PCR, and TCRdb holds only the in-frame ones, with some missing. The table records fewer than 200,000 clones, 80% to 95% of them present only once. There are 14 residues in the CDR3. Trimming removed 7 bases at V and 2 bases at J, with 14 bases between. The germline gives CDR1 MNHEY, CDR2 SVGAGI. Sample: blood. The TCR originated in a woman aged 60-75 years in good health. The chain joins TRBV6-5 to TRBJ1-2; D is undetermined. The CDR3 sequence: CASTGNPKNYGYTF. DNA for the CDR3: TGTGCCAGCACGGGGAATCCTAAGAACTATGGCTACACCTTC.